This T cell receptor beta chain was captured in a study of radiation and T cells in renal cell carcinoma. This clone was picked up a small number of times. This CDR3 is also generated by other DNA sequences in the sample. The assay was immunoSEQ multiplex PCR, and TCRdb's table has in-frame clones only and misses some. The table includes roughly 5,700 clones, 68% detected once. The treatment here: treatment-naive control, cytoreductive nephrectomy. Control tumor donors were a handful of females and some ten males, median age around 57 years. V lost 4 bases, J lost 5 bases, and 9 bases lay in between. CDR1 SEHNR and CDR2 FQNEAQ come from the germline V gene (reference sequence). This CDR3 has 13 residues.

The chain couples TRBV7-9 to TRBJ1-5; tentative D call: TRBD1 (6 bases). This sample comprised tumor tissue, obtained from a patient whose treatment was nephrectomy without radiotherapy. This sequence originates from a human donor with renal cell carcinoma. Here the CDR3 DNA reads TGTGCCAGCAGCTCACAGGGCGATCAGCCCCAGCATTTT. It translates to CASSSQGDQPQHF.